This T cell receptor beta chain stems from a study of blood T cells in healthy people across ages. To note about this clonotype: Its antigen remains unknown.

The study drew donors from healthy Caucasian individuals in Russia aged about 6 to 95. Notes on the study in general: Diversity of TCR beta per million T cells declined in a roughly linear way with age. The study found more naive CD4+ cells and higher diversity in long-lived than aged donors.

For the second PCR, which ran for about 7 to 11 cycles, a sample-barcoded 5' primer and a J-beta primer mix were used. Every cDNA molecule carried a tag from a template-switch adaptor bearing 12 random nucleotides. TCRdb reanalysed the 5' RACE reads using MiXCR and keeps one entry per CDR3 protein. The sample carries some 1,800,000 distinct CDR3 sequences, about two fifths recorded once. V dropped 0 bases and J dropped 3; count of bases not matched to a gene: 4. This CDR3 is 15 amino acids long. Per the germline V gene, CDR1 is LNHDA and CDR2 is SQIVND (reference sequence). This chain joins TRBV19 and TRBJ1-2, with 7 bases aligning to TRBD1. Sample: blood. This receptor was identified in a human donor in good health. Here the CDR3 reads CASSIDGTVDYGYTF. DNA for the CDR3: TGTGCCAGTAGTATAGATGGGACAGTCGACTATGGCTACACCTTC.